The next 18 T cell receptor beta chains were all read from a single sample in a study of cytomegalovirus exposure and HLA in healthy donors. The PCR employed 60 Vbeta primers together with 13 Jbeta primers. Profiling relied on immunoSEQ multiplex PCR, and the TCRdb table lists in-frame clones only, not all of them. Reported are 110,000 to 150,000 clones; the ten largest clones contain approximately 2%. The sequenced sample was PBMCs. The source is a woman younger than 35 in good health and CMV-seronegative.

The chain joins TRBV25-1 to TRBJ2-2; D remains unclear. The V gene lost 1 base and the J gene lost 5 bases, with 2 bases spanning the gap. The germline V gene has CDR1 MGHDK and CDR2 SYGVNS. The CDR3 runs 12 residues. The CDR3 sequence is CASSELTGELFF. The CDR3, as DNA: TGTGCCAGCAGTGAATTAACCGGGGAGCTGTTTTTT.

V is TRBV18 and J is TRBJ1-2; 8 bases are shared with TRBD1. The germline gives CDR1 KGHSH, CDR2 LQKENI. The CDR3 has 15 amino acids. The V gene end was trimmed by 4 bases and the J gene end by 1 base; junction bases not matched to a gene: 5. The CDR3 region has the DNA TGTGCCAGCTCACAGGACAGGGATTTTAACTATGGCTACACCTTC. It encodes CASSQDRDFNYGYTF.

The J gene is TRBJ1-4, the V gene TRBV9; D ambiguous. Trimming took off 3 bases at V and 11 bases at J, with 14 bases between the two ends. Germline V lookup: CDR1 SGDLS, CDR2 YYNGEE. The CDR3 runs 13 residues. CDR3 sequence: CASSGVPGSKLFF. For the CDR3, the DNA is TGTGCCAGCAGCGGAGTTCCGGGATCCAAACTGTTTTTT.

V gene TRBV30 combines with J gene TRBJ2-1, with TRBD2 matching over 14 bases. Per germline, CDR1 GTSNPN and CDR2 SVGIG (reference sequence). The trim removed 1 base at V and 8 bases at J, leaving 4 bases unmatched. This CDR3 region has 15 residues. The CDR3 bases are TGTGCCTGGAGTGGACTAGCGGGAGGGGGCTATGAGCAGTTCTTC. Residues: CAWSGLAGGGYEQFF.

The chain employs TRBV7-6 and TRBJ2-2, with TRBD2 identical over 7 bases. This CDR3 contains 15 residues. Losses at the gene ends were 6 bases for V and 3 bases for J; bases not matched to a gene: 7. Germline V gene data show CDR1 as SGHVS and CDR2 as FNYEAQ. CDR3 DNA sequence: TGTGCCAGCAGTCGTCTAGCGGACTACACCGGGGAGCTGTTTTTT. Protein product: CASSRLADYTGELFF.

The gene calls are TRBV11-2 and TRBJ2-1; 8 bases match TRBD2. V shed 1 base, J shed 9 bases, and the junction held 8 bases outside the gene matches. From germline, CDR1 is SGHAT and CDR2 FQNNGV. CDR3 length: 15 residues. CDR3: CASSLAGLARSEQFF. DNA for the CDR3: TGTGCCAGCAGCTTAGCTGGACTAGCTCGTAGTGAGCAGTTCTTC.

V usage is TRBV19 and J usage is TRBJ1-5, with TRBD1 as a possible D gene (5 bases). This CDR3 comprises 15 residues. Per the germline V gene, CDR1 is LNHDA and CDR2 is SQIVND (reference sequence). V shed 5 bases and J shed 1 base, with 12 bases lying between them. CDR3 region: CASSPTSGSNQPQHF. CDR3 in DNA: TGTGCCAGTAGTCCCACTTCAGGGAGCAATCAGCCCCAGCATTTT.

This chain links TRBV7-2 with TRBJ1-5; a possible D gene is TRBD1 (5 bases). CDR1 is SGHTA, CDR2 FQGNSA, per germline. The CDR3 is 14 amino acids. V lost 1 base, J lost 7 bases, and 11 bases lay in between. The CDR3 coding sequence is TGTGCCAGCAGCTTAGGGGGCGGTCACCAGCCCCAGCATTTT. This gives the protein CASSLGGGHQPQHF.

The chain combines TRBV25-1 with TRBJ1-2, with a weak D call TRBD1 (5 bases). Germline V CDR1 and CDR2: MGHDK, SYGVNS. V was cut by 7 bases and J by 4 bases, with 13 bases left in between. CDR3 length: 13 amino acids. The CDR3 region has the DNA TGTGCCAGCACGGGGGACCTAGGCTATGGCTACACCTTC. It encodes CASTGDLGYGYTF.

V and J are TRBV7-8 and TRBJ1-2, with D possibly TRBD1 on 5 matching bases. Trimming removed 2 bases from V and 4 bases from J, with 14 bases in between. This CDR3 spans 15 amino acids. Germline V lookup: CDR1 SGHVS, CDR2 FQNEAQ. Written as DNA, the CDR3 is TGTGCCAGCAGCTTATTGCCAGGGTCCATCTATGGCTACACCTTC. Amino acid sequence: CASSLLPGSIYGYTF.

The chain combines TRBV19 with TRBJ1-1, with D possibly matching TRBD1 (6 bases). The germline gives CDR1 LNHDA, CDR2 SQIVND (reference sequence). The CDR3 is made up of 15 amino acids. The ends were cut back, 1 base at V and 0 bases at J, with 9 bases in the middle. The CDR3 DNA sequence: TGTGCCAGTAGTATAGCTCACAGGGTGAACACTGAAGCTTTCTTT. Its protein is CASSIAHRVNTEAFF. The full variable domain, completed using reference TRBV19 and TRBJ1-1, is DGGITQSPKYLFRKEGQNVTLSCEQNLNHDAMYWYRQDPGQGLRLIYYSQIVNDFQKGDIAEGYSVSREKKESFPLTVTSAQKNPTAFYLCASSIAHRVNTEAFFGQGTRLTVV.

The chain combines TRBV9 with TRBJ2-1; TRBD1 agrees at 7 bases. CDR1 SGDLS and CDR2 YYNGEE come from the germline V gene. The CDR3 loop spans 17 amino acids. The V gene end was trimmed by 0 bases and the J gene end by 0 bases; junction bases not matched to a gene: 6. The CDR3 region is CASSVGGGIGSYNEQFF. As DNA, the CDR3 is TGTGCCAGCAGCGTAGGAGGGGGCATCGGCTCCTACAATGAGCAGTTCTTC. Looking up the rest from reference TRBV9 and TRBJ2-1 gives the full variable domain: DSGVTQTPKHLITATGQRVTLRCSPRSGDLSVYWYQQSLDQGLQFLIQYYNGEERAKGNILERFSAQQFPDLHSELNLSSLELGDSALYFCASSVGGGIGSYNEQFFGPGTRLTVL.

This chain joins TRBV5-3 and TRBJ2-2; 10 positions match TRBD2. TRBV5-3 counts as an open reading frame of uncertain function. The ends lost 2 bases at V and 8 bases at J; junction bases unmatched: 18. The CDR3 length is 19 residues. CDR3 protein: CARSLWERGGAGGWGELFF. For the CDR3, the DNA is TGTGCCAGAAGCTTATGGGAGAGAGGGGGAGCGGGAGGGTGGGGGGAGCTGTTTTTT.

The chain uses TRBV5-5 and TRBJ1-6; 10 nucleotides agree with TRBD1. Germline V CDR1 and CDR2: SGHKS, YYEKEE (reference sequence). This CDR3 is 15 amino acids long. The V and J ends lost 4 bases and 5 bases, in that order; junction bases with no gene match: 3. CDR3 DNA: TGTGCCAGCAGCCGGACAGGGGGAGATAATTCACCCCTCCACTTT. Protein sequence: CASSRTGGDNSPLHF.

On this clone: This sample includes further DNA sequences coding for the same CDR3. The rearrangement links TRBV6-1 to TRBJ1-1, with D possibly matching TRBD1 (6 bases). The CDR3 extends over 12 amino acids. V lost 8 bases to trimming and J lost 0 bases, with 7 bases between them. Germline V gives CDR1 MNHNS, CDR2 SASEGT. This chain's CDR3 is CASRTVNTEAFF. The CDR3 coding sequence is TGTGCCAGCCGGACAGTGAACACTGAAGCTTTCTTT.

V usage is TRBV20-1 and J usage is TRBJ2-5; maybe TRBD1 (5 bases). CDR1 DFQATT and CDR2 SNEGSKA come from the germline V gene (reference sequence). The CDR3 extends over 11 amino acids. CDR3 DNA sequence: TGCAGCGCTTTTAAGGGGGAGACCCAGTACTTC. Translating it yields CSAFKGETQYF.

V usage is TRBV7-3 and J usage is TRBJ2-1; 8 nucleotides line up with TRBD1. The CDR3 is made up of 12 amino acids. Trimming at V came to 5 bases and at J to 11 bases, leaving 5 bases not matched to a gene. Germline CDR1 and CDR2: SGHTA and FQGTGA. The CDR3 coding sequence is TGTGCCAGCAGCCCAGGACAGGGCCAGCAGTTCTTC. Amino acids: CASSPGQGQQFF.

CDR3 nucleotide sequence: TGCGCCAGCAGCTTGAATTCCGGACTAGCGGGGAAAGAGACCCAGTACTTC. Translation: CASSLNSGLAGKETQYF. The gene calls are TRBV5-1 and TRBJ2-5; TRBD2 matches at 12 bases. The CDR3 is made up of 17 amino acids. After removal of 1 base from V and 3 bases from J, the junction contained 7 bases not matched to a gene. Germline V CDR1 and CDR2: SGHRS, YFSETQ.